Listed below are T cell receptor beta chains from one sample, sequenced in a study of regulatory T cells in long-lasting Graves disease. Each CDR3 protein is one row after TCRdb ran MiXCR on the multiplex PCR reads. Here the sample spans 500,000 or so distinct CDR3 sequences, about 15% being singletons. In addition, the sample was reused for a study of T cells in Graves' hyperthyroidism and ophthalmopathy.

The material sequenced was peripheral blood mononuclear cells (PBMCs), taken at new diagnosis, from a patient treated with antithyroid drugs. The receptors come from a woman aged 35-65 years with Graves disease. CDR3s include the opening cysteine and the closing phenylalanine or tryptophan. D genes are given only for firm matches. Rows give clone size only sometimes, using once, few, many, or a class for an expanded clone.

J gene | D gene | V gene | clone size | CDR3 protein | CDR3 DNA
TRBJ2-2 | NA | TRBV6-2/TRBV6-3 | few | CASSYSGGTTGELFF | TGTGCCAGCAGTTACTCGGGGGGTACCACCGGGGAGCTGTTTTTT
TRBJ2-1 | TRBD1 | TRBV12-3/TRBV12-4 | many | CASREGAGSYNEQFF | TGTGCCAGCAGAGAGGGGGCAGGGTCCTACAATGAGCAGTTCTTC
TRBJ1-5 | NA | TRBV12-3/TRBV12-4 | many | CASSSRDGANQPQHF | TGTGCCAGCAGTTCTCGGGACGGGGCCAATCAGCCCCAGCATTTT
TRBJ2-3 | TRBD1 | TRBV4-1 | many | CASSHQDRATDTQYF | TGCGCCAGCAGCCATCAGGACAGGGCCACAGATACGCAGTATTTT
TRBJ2-1 | NA | TRBV4-1 | once | CASSIEASGGDEQFF | TGCGCCAGCAGCATAGAGGCCTCAGGGGGGGATGAGCAGTTCTTC
TRBJ2-7 | NA | TRBV6-1 | many | CASRRADSNYEQYF | TGTGCCAGCAGGAGGGCAGACTCTAACTACGAGCAGTACTTC
TRBJ2-1 | TRBD2 | TRBV5-1 | NA | CASSATSGEPYNEQFF | TGCGCCAGCAGCGCGACTAGCGGGGAGCCCTACAATGAGCAGTTCTTC
TRBJ2-3 | TRBD2 | TRBV27 | many | CASSEREMSTDTQYF | TGTGCCAGCAGTGAGCGGGAGATGAGCACAGATACGCAGTATTTT
TRBJ1-5 | TRBD1 | TRBV6-2/TRBV6-3 | NA | CASSPQGQGFNQPQHF | TGTGCCAGCAGCCCTCAAGGACAGGGGTTTAATCAGCCCCAGCATTTT
TRBJ2-3 | NA | TRBV5-4 | NA | CASSLDFLPTDTQYF | TGTGCCAGCAGCTTGGACTTCCTCCCTACAGATACGCAGTATTTT
TRBJ1-3 | NA | TRBV18 | few | CASSPSGQASGNTIYF | TGTGCCAGCTCACCGTCAGGGCAAGCGTCTGGAAACACCATATATTTT
TRBJ2-3 | NA | TRBV29-1 | few | CSVDLQALGTDTQYF | TGCAGCGTTGACCTCCAGGCCCTGGGAACAGATACGCAGTATTTT
TRBJ1-2 | NA | TRBV24-1 | many | CATSDSRGNYGYTF | TGTGCCACCAGTGATTCCCGCGGTAACTATGGCTACACCTTC
TRBJ1-1 | NA | TRBV3-1 | many | CASSPGLVSNTEAFF | TGTGCCAGCAGCCCAGGACTGGTGTCGAACACTGAAGCTTTCTTT
TRBJ2-7 | NA | TRBV7-2 | NA | CASSLTRAGGFYEQYF | TGTGCCAGCAGCTTAACCCGTGCTGGAGGTTTCTACGAGCAGTACTTC
TRBJ2-3 | NA | TRBV6-1 | NA | CASRPALPKDTQYF | TGTGCCAGCAGACCCGCCCTCCCCAAAGATACGCAGTATTTT
TRBJ1-5 | TRBD1 | TRBV27 | NA | CASRSGTGGSSNQPQHF | TGTGCCAGCAGATCCGGGACAGGGGGCAGCAGCAATCAGCCCCAGCATTTT
TRBJ1-5 | TRBD1 | TRBV6-1 | few | CASSLDRVRPQHF | TGTGCCAGCAGTCTCGACAGGGTCCGGCCCCAGCATTTT
TRBJ2-3 | NA | TRBV2 | many | CASSEARSAGTDTQYF | TGTGCCAGCAGTGAAGCGCGTAGCGCAGGCACAGATACGCAGTATTTT
TRBJ1-5 | NA | TRBV20-1 | many | CSAQQVVGQPQHF | TGCAGTGCACAACAGGTGGTCGGTCAGCCCCAGCATTTT
TRBJ1-1 | NA | TRBV12-3/TRBV12-4 | many | CASSPGHRGSEAFF | TGTGCCAGCAGCCCTGGACATAGAGGCTCTGAAGCTTTCTTT
TRBJ1-5 | TRBD1 | TRBV12-3/TRBV12-4 | NA | CASRGQGNGNQPQHF | TGTGCCAGCAGAGGACAGGGGAATGGCAATCAGCCCCAGCATTTT
TRBJ2-2 | NA | TRBV5-1 | NA | CATQTDYSTRELFF | TGCGCCACACAAACCGACTATTCCACCAGGGAGCTGTTTTTT
TRBJ2-2 | TRBD2 | TRBV18 | few | CASSPLTSIANTGELFF | TGTGCCAGCTCACCATTGACTAGCATAGCGAACACCGGGGAGCTGTTTTTT
TRBJ1-6 | NA | TRBV11-2 | many | CASSLVAQELPLHF | TGTGCCAGCAGCTTAGTTGCCCAGGAACTCCCCCTCCACTTT
TRBJ2-5 | NA | TRBV7-2 | few | CASSSPVGNPETQYF | TGTGCCAGCAGCTCTCCGGTGGGGAATCCAGAGACCCAGTACTTC
TRBJ1-1 | NA | TRBV19 | NA | CASTMYREAFF | TGTGCCAGTACCATGTACCGTGAAGCTTTCTTT
TRBJ2-2 | NA | TRBV20-1 | few | CSAKGNGELFF | TGCAGTGCCAAAGGGAACGGGGAGCTGTTTTTT
TRBJ1-5 | NA | TRBV28 | NA | CASSLSTLGGLPQHF | TGTGCCAGCAGTTTATCGACGTTGGGGGGTCTGCCCCAGCATTTT
TRBJ2-1 | NA | TRBV6-1 | many | CASSDGSGRNEQFF | TGTGCCAGCAGTGATGGGTCGGGAAGAAATGAGCAGTTCTTC
TRBJ2-4 | TRBD1 | TRBV6-2/TRBV6-3 | NA | CASSYFTGGPKDIQYF | TGTGCCAGCAGTTACTTCACAGGGGGCCCTAAGGACATTCAGTACTTC
TRBJ2-3 | TRBD2 | TRBV5-1 | many | CASSLRASGGTDTQYF | TGCGCCAGCAGCTTGCGGGCTAGCGGGGGGACAGATACGCAGTATTTT
TRBJ1-6 | NA | TRBV20-1 | few | CSARDRDNPNWNSPLHF | TGCAGTGCTAGAGATAGGGACAACCCGAATTGGAATTCACCCCTCCACTTT
TRBJ1-2 | TRBD1 | TRBV7-9 | NA | CASSSMPGQGVSNYGYTF | TGTGCCAGCAGCTCAATGCCGGGACAGGGGGTATCTAACTATGGCTACACCTTC
TRBJ2-7 | NA | TRBV5-4 | NA | CASSRGTTGGYEQYF | TGTGCCAGCAGCCGCGGGACCACCGGAGGTTACGAGCAGTACTTC
TRBJ2-7 | NA | TRBV5-1 | few | CASSGAGPEQYF | TGCGCCAGCAGCGGGGCGGGTCCCGAGCAGTACTTC
TRBJ1-2 | TRBD1 | TRBV5-1 | many | CASSLADRAVYGYTF | TGCGCCAGCAGCTTGGCCGACAGGGCGGTCTATGGCTACACCTTC
TRBJ1-2 | NA | TRBV3-1 | many | CASSLRGESYGYTF | TGTGCCAGCAGCCTCCGTGGGGAGAGCTATGGCTACACCTTC